Sequencing of this T cell receptor beta chain was carried out in a study of blood T cell repertoires in COVID-19. At the level of the study: The United States, Italy and Spain were the sources of the acute and convalescent COVID-19 samples. The cDNA or gDNA used as material had been derived from T cells, B-cell-depleted T cells, or PBMCs.

About this clone: The same CDR3 can be traced to other DNA sequences in this sample.

Per the original methods: Reference gene primer amplification yielded estimated nucleated cell counts. Assay used: immunoSEQ multiplex PCR; TCRdb lists only in-frame clones, some missing. V and J calls and clone size are as listed in that table; D and trimming were resolved from the DNA. The data hold 300,000 to 400,000 clones, with around nine tenths observed a single time. The CDR3 is made up of 12 amino acids. The ends were cut back, 4 bases at V and 3 bases at J, with 6 bases in the middle. Germline CDR1 is MDHEN and CDR2 is SYDVKM. The specimen was peripheral blood. The V call is TRBV28, the J call TRBJ1-2; tentatively, D is TRBD1 (6 bases). The source is a man aged 50-59 years with active or convalescent COVID-19. CDR3 nucleotides: TGTGCCAGCAGTTCAGGGGACTATGGCTACACCTTC. As protein: CASSSGDYGYTF.